One sample yielded the 12 T cell receptor beta chains listed below, sequenced in a study of response to subunit inactivated influenza vaccine. TCRdb reprocessed the RT-PCR reads via MiXCR and lists one record per CDR3 protein. The data show just over 300,000 distinct CDR3 sequences, with around 20% seen just once and 10% to 13% held by the top ten. Sequencing used PBMCs from blood, obtained less than 22 months after vaccination. The receptor source for this set is a man in his fifties or sixties who received an inactivated influenza vaccine.

This clonotype was counted ten times or more. This rearrangement joins TRBV12-3 or TRBV12-4 to TRBJ2-1; D not resolved. Trimming took off 5 bases at V and 8 bases at J, with 13 bases between the two ends. This CDR3 spans 13 amino acids. Written as DNA, the CDR3 is TGTGCCAGCAGTCCCTTAACAGCAGATGAGCAGTTCTTC. It encodes CASSPLTADEQFF.

This chain joins TRBV10-3 and TRBJ2-6; 9 bases match TRBD1. Germline CDR1 is ENHRY and CDR2 is SYGVKD. V shed 10 bases, J shed 0 bases, and the junction held 13 bases outside the gene matches. There are 18 residues in the CDR3. The DNA of the CDR3 is TGTGCCACCATGACCGGGACAGGGATTGCCTCTGGGGCCAACGTCCTGACTTTC. Protein: CATMTGTGIASGANVLTF.

There are a few counts of this clonotype. J is TRBJ1-5 and V is TRBV5-1, with 7 bases aligning to TRBD1. Trimming removed 0 bases from V and 8 bases from J; junction bases left unmatched: 5. Germline V gene lookup returns CDR1 SGHRS and CDR2 YFSETQ. The CDR3 is 14 amino acids. CDR3 nucleotide sequence: TGCGCCAGCAGCTTGGGGGCAGGGGGGGAGCCCCAGCATTTT. Amino acids: CASSLGAGGEPQHF.

The V call is TRBV5-1, the J call TRBJ2-1, with D perhaps matching TRBD2 (6 bases). The germline V gene encodes CDR1 SGHRS and CDR2 YFSETQ. The CDR3 is 12 residues long. Deletions cut 5 bases from V and 6 bases from J, with 9 bases between. CDR3 nucleotides: TGCGCCAGCAGTGCGGGGATCAATGAGCAGTTCTTC. This codes for CASSAGINEQFF. Drawing the rest from reference TRBV5-1 and TRBJ2-1, the complete variable domain is KAGVTQTPRYLIKTRGQQVTLSCSPISGHRSVSWYQQTPGQGLQFLFEYFSETQRNKGNFPGRFSGRQFSNSRSEMNVSTLELGDSALYLCASSAGINEQFFGPGTRLTVL.

V usage is TRBV9 and J usage is TRBJ1-3; perhaps TRBD1 as D (6 bases). This CDR3 is built from 16 residues. Germline-derived CDR1 and CDR2 are SGDLS and YYNGEE. V was shortened by 7 bases and J by 0 bases, with 17 bases between the two germline ends. This CDR3 is CASGGGGRASGNTIYF. The CDR3 coding sequence is TGTGCCAGCGGAGGGGGGGGAAGAGCCTCTGGAAACACCATATATTTT. Using reference TRBV9 and TRBJ1-3 for the parts outside the CDR3, the full variable domain is DSGVTQTPKHLITATGQRVTLRCSPRSGDLSVYWYQQSLDQGLQFLIQYYNGEERAKGNILERFSAQQFPDLHSELNLSSLELGDSALYFCASGGGGRASGNTIYFGEGSWLTVV.

The gene calls are TRBV5-6 and TRBJ2-7; maybe TRBD1 (6 bases). Trimming took off 5 bases at V and 8 bases at J, with 20 bases between the two ends. Germline V gene sequence: CDR1 SGHDT, CDR2 YYEEEE. There are 14 residues in the CDR3. CDR3 sequence reads: CASSSGTPSLQQYF. The CDR3 region has the DNA TGTGCCAGCAGTTCCGGGACACCTAGCCTCCAGCAGTACTTC.

This clonotype was recorded at least ten times. This rearrangement joins TRBV20-1 to TRBJ1-6, with D perhaps matching TRBD1 (5 bases). Germline V lookup: CDR1 DFQATT, CDR2 SNEGSKA (reference sequence). Trimming stripped 5 bases from V and 0 bases from J, with 20 bases between. The CDR3 is 18 residues long. The CDR3 sequence: CSAEGAGGWISYNSPLHF. In nucleotides, the CDR3 is TGCAGTGCTGAGGGTGCCGGGGGTTGGATCTCCTATAATTCACCCCTCCACTTT.

This clonotype was counted a few times. This sequence joins TRBV28 and TRBJ2-7; 9 bases map to TRBD2. Germline CDR1 MDHEN, CDR2 SYDVKM. The CDR3 is 15 amino acids. J lost 9 bases, V lost 4 bases, and 13 bases had no gene match. The CDR3 spells CASSSHDGGRVAQYF. CDR3 in DNA: TGTGCCAGCAGTTCCCACGATGGCGGGAGGGTTGCGCAGTACTTC.

This clonotype was found a few times. The CDR3 nucleotides are TGCAGTGCTGGGAAACCTAGGGGTGGCAATCAGCCCCAGCATTTT. As protein: CSAGKPRGGNQPQHF. The chain recombines TRBV20-1 with TRBJ1-5, with D possibly matching TRBD1 (5 bases). In germline, CDR1 is DFQATT, CDR2 SNEGSKA (reference sequence). This CDR3 region has 15 residues. The ends were cut back, 5 bases at V and 2 bases at J, with 16 bases in the middle.

V is TRBV6-1 and J is TRBJ2-1; TRBD2 agrees at 8 bases. J was trimmed by 7 bases and V by 6 bases; bases with no gene match: 14. The CDR3 sequence is 16 residues long. Germline loops: CDR1 MNHNS, CDR2 SASEGT. The CDR3 DNA reads as TGTGCCAGCAGGGAAATGGCGGGGGGCCAAGGGAATGAGCAGTTCTTC. The encoded protein is CASREMAGGQGNEQFF.

The V call is TRBV28, the J call TRBJ2-3; D might be TRBD1 or TRBD2, each matching 5 bases. The CDR3 runs 15 residues. Trimming shortened V by 0 bases and J by 1 base, and 8 bases separated the two germline ends. Per germline, CDR1 MDHEN and CDR2 SYDVKM. The CDR3 DNA reads TGTGCCAGCAGTTTATGGGGGGATCGCACAGATACGCAGTATTTT. It yields the protein CASSLWGDRTDTQYF. The full variable domain, its missing parts supplied by reference TRBV28 and TRBJ2-3, is DVKVTQSSRYLVKRTGEKVFLECVQDMDHENMFWYRQDPGLGLRLIYFSYDVKMKEKGDIPEGYSVSREKKERFSLILESASTNQTSMYLCASSLWGDRTDTQYFGPGTRLTVL.

The count of this clonotype is one. V usage is TRBV6-5 and J usage is TRBJ1-1; no definite D call. CDR3 size: 17 residues. The ends were cut back, 0 bases at V and 3 bases at J, with 17 bases in the middle. Per the germline V gene, CDR1 is MNHEY and CDR2 is SVGAGI. The CDR3 DNA reads as TGTGCCAGCAGTTACTCGAGCCAACTAGGACGAGACACTGAAGCTTTCTTT. This translates into CASSYSSQLGRDTEAFF.